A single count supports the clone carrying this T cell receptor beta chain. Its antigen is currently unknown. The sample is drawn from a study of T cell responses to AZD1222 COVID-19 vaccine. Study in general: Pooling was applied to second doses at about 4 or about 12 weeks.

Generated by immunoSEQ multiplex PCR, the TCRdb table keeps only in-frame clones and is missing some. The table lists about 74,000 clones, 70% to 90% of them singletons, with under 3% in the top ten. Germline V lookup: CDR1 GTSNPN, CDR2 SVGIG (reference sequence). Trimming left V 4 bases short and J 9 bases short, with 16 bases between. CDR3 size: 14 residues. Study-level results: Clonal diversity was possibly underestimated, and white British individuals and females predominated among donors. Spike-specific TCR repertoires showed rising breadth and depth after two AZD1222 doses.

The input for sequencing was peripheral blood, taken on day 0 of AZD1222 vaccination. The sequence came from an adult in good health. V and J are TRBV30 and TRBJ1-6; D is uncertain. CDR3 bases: TGTGCCTGGACTATAACGGGATCGGGTTCACCCCTCCACTTT. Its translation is CAWTITGSGSPLHF.